The rows below give T cell receptor beta chains drawn from one sample of a study of shared T cell receptors in the human thymus. The repertoire was sequenced with immunoSEQ multiplex PCR; TCRdb's copy has only in-frame clones and lacks some. The sample has 720,000 or so clones, 70% to 90% seen once. This sample also appeared in a second study, on human thymus T cells.

Sequencing was done on a sample of thymocytes. Receptor source: a girl under three years old with a congenital heart defect. CDR3s include the opening cysteine and the closing phenylalanine or tryptophan. A D gene is named only where the DNA matches it firmly. Not every row has a clone size; where given, it reads once, few, many or a size class.

j_call,d_call,v_call,clone_size,cdr3_length,cdr3_nt,cdr3_aa
TRBJ1-3,-,TRBV5-1,-,14,TGCGCCAGCAGCTTGGGTCTCCCTGGAAACACCATATATTTT,CASSLGLPGNTIYF
TRBJ1-2,TRBD1,TRBV7-9,-,12,TGTGCCAGCAGAGGGACAGGGAACGGCTACACCTTC,CASRGTGNGYTF
TRBJ2-1,TRBD2,TRBV7-2,-,19,TGTGCCAGCAGCTTCGGGACTAGCGGAAGGGTACGCCTGGAGAATGAGCAGTTCTTC,CASSFGTSGRVRLENEQFF
TRBJ1-2,-,TRBV5-1,-,14,TGCGCCAGCAGCTTTAGCCGGGTAGCCTATGGCTACACCTTC,CASSFSRVAYGYTF
TRBJ1-1,TRBD1,TRBV5-6,once,17,TGTGCCAGCAGCTTGTCGGGGGAAGAGACAGGGGACCCTGAAGCTTTCTTT,CASSLSGEETGDPEAFF
TRBJ1-3,TRBD1,TRBV5-6,-,15,TGTGCCAGCAGCTTGACAGACAGGGGTGGAAACACCATATATTTT,CASSLTDRGGNTIYF
TRBJ1-2,-,TRBV7-9,-,11,TGTGCCAGCAGCCTCAGGAATGGCTACACCTTC,CASSLRNGYTF
TRBJ1-1,-,TRBV7-9,-,13,TGTGCCAGCAGCTCTACAGGACCGACTGAAGCTTTCTTT,CASSSTGPTEAFF
TRBJ1-6,-,TRBV11-2,-,15,TGTGCCAGCAGCTTAGTTGGGCAGGGGAATTCACCCCTCCACTTT,CASSLVGQGNSPLHF
TRBJ1-2,-,TRBV10-3,-,15,TGTGCCATCAGGTCCTGGGAGGCCCCGAATCAAGGCTACACCTTC,CAIRSWEAPNQGYTF
TRBJ1-3,-,TRBV6-5,-,16,TGTGCCAGCAGTTATAGTCCCCGTGCCTCTGGAAACACCATATATTTT,CASSYSPRASGNTIYF
TRBJ2-3,-,TRBV5-6,once,17,TGTGCCAGCAGCTTGGGGAGGGGGGGGGCAAACACAGATACGCAGTATTTT,CASSLGRGGANTDTQYF
TRBJ2-3,-,TRBV5-1,once,10,TGCGCCAGCGGGGGGGATACGCAGTATTTT,CASGGDTQYF
TRBJ2-7,-,TRBV7-2,-,15,TGTGCCAGCAGCCAGGGGTGGCAGGGGCAAGGGGAGCAGTACTTC,CASSQGWQGQGEQYF
TRBJ1-3,-,TRBV29-1,-,13,TGCAGCGGACGGGAAGACTCTGGAAACACCATATATTTT,CSGREDSGNTIYF
TRBJ1-1,-,TRBV10-3,-,12,TGTGCCATCAGTGTCGCGGGGACTGAAGCTTTCTTT,CAISVAGTEAFF
TRBJ1-2,-,TRBV19,-,12,TGTGCCAGTGGCACAAAAAACTATGGCTACACCTTC,CASGTKNYGYTF